The T cell receptor beta chain described here comes from a study of blood T cell repertoires in COVID-19. Study in general: The United States, Italy and Spain were the sources of the acute and convalescent COVID-19 samples. PBMCs, B-cell-depleted T cells, or T cells provided the cDNA or gDNA that made up the material.

Authors' processing steps: Nucleated cell number was recorded as an estimate derived from reference gene primer amplification. Sequencing was performed with immunoSEQ multiplex PCR; in TCRdb, only in-frame clones are kept and a portion is missing. For V, J and clone size, that table is used; D and trimming come from the DNA. The sample lists about 400,000 clones, 89% seen once, with more than 1% in the top ten. The trim removed 4 bases at V and 6 bases at J, leaving 6 bases unmatched. Per germline, CDR1 SQVTM and CDR2 ANQGSEA. This CDR3 comprises 14 residues. This clonotype was sampled from a man aged 40-49 years with acute or convalescent COVID-19. The genes are TRBV29-1 and TRBJ1-5, with 10 bases lining up with TRBD1. Input material: peripheral blood. The CDR3 DNA is TGCAGCGTTGCTCTGGACAGGGGGACTCAGCCCCAGCATTTT. This codes for CSVALDRGTQPQHF.